This is a list of T cell receptor beta chains from one sample in a study of T cell responses to AZD1222 COVID-19 vaccine. TCRdb's copy holds only in-frame clones and misses some; the assay was immunoSEQ multiplex PCR. The sample gives tens of thousands of clones, about nine tenths of which show up once; about 22% is in the top ten. The sample consisted of peripheral blood, taken on day 0 of AZD1222 vaccination. These receptors originate from an adult in good health. Both conserved end residues are trimmed from each CDR3. The D gene is left open where the match is weak.

v_call: TRBV5-6; j_call: TRBJ1-6; d_call: TRBD1; cdr3_aa: ASSLGGQGWSPLH
v_call: TRBV5-1; j_call: TRBJ1-6; d_call: -; cdr3_aa: ASSESQSRPLH
v_call: TRBV7-9; j_call: TRBJ2-2; d_call: -; cdr3_aa: ASSLLVEELF
v_call: TRBV11-1; j_call: TRBJ1-2; d_call: -; cdr3_aa: ASSPWRANYGYT
v_call: TRBV18; j_call: TRBJ2-2; d_call: TRBD1; cdr3_aa: ASSPTTGGLGTGELF
v_call: TRBV7-9; j_call: TRBJ2-1; d_call: TRBD2; cdr3_aa: ASSIGTTNNEQF
v_call: TRBV6-5; j_call: TRBJ2-2; d_call: -; cdr3_aa: ASTGNTGELF
v_call: TRBV29-1; j_call: TRBJ2-7; d_call: -; cdr3_aa: SVGKGTEQY
v_call: TRBV6-2/TRBV6-3; j_call: TRBJ2-7; d_call: -; cdr3_aa: ASSYFLVQGEQY
v_call: TRBV15; j_call: TRBJ1-1; d_call: -; cdr3_aa: ATSTGMNTEAF
v_call: TRBV5-6; j_call: TRBJ1-1; d_call: TRBD1; cdr3_aa: ASSITGAWRYTEAF
v_call: TRBV13; j_call: TRBJ2-2; d_call: -; cdr3_aa: ASSNEGRNGELF
v_call: TRBV7-3; j_call: TRBJ2-2; d_call: -; cdr3_aa: ASSFENGELF
v_call: TRBV28; j_call: TRBJ2-1; d_call: -; cdr3_aa: ASSAPGGAGAEQF
v_call: TRBV7-9; j_call: TRBJ2-1; d_call: -; cdr3_aa: ASSLRGANNEQF
v_call: TRBV5-6; j_call: TRBJ1-1; d_call: TRBD1; cdr3_aa: ASSLTGVEAF